This is a list of T cell receptor beta chains from one sample in a study of identical twins. TCRdb used MiXCR to reprocess the 5' RACE reads, holding one entry per CDR3 protein. Among around 490,000 distinct CDR3 sequences listed, about 16% were seen once. The same data also went into a second study, on yellow fever vaccine responses in identical twins.

Sequenced input: CD4+ T cells sorted from blood. These receptor sequences come from a woman aged 18-29 years in good health. Both conserved end residues are part of each CDR3. A D gene is named only where the DNA matches it firmly. Not every row has a clone size; where given, it reads once, few, many or a size class.

d_call	clone_size	v_call	j_call	cdr3_nt	cdr3_aa
TRBD2	few	TRBV11-2	TRBJ2-2	TGTGCCAGCAGCCTAGCGGGGGCCTTGGCCGGGGAGCTGTTTTTT	CASSLAGALAGELFF
NA	NA	TRBV7-2	TRBJ1-4	TGTGCCAGCAGCTGGGCAGTAGCAACTAATGAAAAACTGTTTTTT	CASSWAVATNEKLFF
NA	many	TRBV20-1	TRBJ2-7	TGCAGTGCCACGAGTGGTCGATCCACCTACGAGCAGTACTTC	CSATSGRSTYEQYF
NA	few	TRBV11-2	TRBJ2-5	TGTGCCAGCAGCTTAGGTTCCGGCTACCTCCCGGAGACCCAGTACTTC	CASSLGSGYLPETQYF
NA	many	TRBV5-1	TRBJ2-1	TGCGCCAGCAGCGAGATGGAGTCCTCCTACAATGAGCAGTTCTTC	CASSEMESSYNEQFF
NA	NA	TRBV15	TRBJ1-1	TGTGCCACCAGCAGAGGGGCCCATATGGGGACTGAAGCTTTCTTT	CATSRGAHMGTEAFF
NA	NA	TRBV3-1	TRBJ2-1	TGTGCCAGCAGCCCACAAGCTGGGGGATGGAACAATGAGCAGTTCTTC	CASSPQAGGWNNEQFF
NA	NA	TRBV6-1	TRBJ2-6	TGTGCCAGCACGGGGACCGGGGCCAACGTCCTGACTTTC	CASTGTGANVLTF
NA	few	TRBV7-3	TRBJ2-3	TGTGCCAGCAGCTTAAGGGCAGGGCCAGATACGCAGTATTTT	CASSLRAGPDTQYF
TRBD2	few	TRBV20-1	TRBJ2-1	TGCAGTGCTAATATGCCGGGACTAGCGGGAGCACGACAGTTCTTC	CSANMPGLAGARQFF
NA	NA	TRBV6-5	TRBJ1-1	TGTGCCAGCAGTTACGGGGCTCTGAACACTGAAGCTTTCTTT	CASSYGALNTEAFF
NA	NA	TRBV7-3	TRBJ2-1	TGTGCCAGCAGCTCCACGCGTGATAATGAGCAGTTCTTC	CASSSTRDNEQFF
NA	NA	TRBV6-1	TRBJ2-1	TGTGCCAGCAGTCGCTTGGGTGGCGGGGTTGGCAATGAGCAGTTCTTC	CASSRLGGGVGNEQFF
TRBD2	NA	TRBV6-5	TRBJ2-3	TGTGCCAGCAGTTACTCAGCCGGGGCGGGAGGGTCAGATACGCAGTATTTT	CASSYSAGAGGSDTQYF
NA	NA	TRBV10-3	TRBJ2-3	TGTGCCATCCGGTCCACAGATACGCAGTATTTT	CAIRSTDTQYF
TRBD1	NA	TRBV7-8	TRBJ2-7	TGTGCCAGCAGCCAGGACAGGGGAACCTACGAGCAGTACTTC	CASSQDRGTYEQYF
NA	NA	TRBV20-1	TRBJ2-1	TGCAGTGCTAGTATTGGTCCGTCCTACAATGAGCAGTTCTTC	CSASIGPSYNEQFF
NA	NA	TRBV28	TRBJ2-1	TGTGCCAGCACCGGCGGGATACCTTTCGATGAGCAGTTCTTC	CASTGGIPFDEQFF
NA	NA	TRBV5-1	TRBJ2-2	TGCGCCAGCACCGGGGGTCGGCCCACCGGGGAGCTGTTTTTT	CASTGGRPTGELFF
NA	few	TRBV2	TRBJ1-2	TGTGCCAGCCCAGGCCTAAACTATGGCTACACCTTC	CASPGLNYGYTF
TRBD2	NA	TRBV3-1	TRBJ2-1	TGTGCCAGCAGCCAAGCCCTTAGCGGGAGGGCCGGCAATGAGCAGTTCTTC	CASSQALSGRAGNEQFF
NA	NA	TRBV12-3/TRBV12-4	TRBJ1-1	TGTGCCAGCAGTCAAAAGGTGTACACTGAAGCTTTCTTT	CASSQKVYTEAFF
NA	NA	TRBV4-2	TRBJ2-2	TGTGCCAGCAGCACCGAGGTAGAGTTAGCCGGGGAGCTGTTTTTT	CASSTEVELAGELFF
NA	NA	TRBV19	TRBJ2-3	TGTGCCAGTAGACAGAGAAACACAGATACGCAGTATTTT	CASRQRNTDTQYF
TRBD2	few	TRBV10-3	TRBJ2-3	TGTGCCATCAGCCCATCGGGACTATCCACAGATACGCAGTATTTT	CAISPSGLSTDTQYF
TRBD1	NA	TRBV2	TRBJ2-2	TGTGCCAGCAGTGAATCTAGACAGGGGGTTACCGGGGAGCTGTTTTTT	CASSESRQGVTGELFF
NA	NA	TRBV12-3/TRBV12-4	TRBJ1-4	TGTGCCAGCAGCCTTGGGGCCTTAAATGAAAAACTGTTTTTT	CASSLGALNEKLFF
TRBD1	NA	TRBV12-3/TRBV12-4	TRBJ1-1	TGTGCCAGCAGTGCGGACAGGCAGACTGAAGCTTTCTTT	CASSADRQTEAFF
TRBD1	NA	TRBV28	TRBJ2-7	TGTGCCAGCAGTTCTGGAGACAGGGGGCGCTGGGAAGACGAGCAGTACTTC	CASSSGDRGRWEDEQYF
NA	few	TRBV20-1	TRBJ1-5	TGCAGTGCTAGAGTATCGGGGTCAGGCAATCAGCCCCAGCATTTT	CSARVSGSGNQPQHF